The rows below give T cell receptor beta chains drawn from one sample of a study of shared clonotypes between healthy human individuals. TCRdb keeps only in-frame clones here, not all; method: immunoSEQ multiplex PCR. The data show nearly 750,000 clones, over 55% seen once. The specimen was memory CD4+ T cells sorted from blood. The receptor source for this set is a woman aged 30 to 39 in good health. The CDR3 runs from the conserved cysteine through the conserved F or W. D genes are given only for firm matches. Part of the rows lack a size; the others show once, few, many or a class for expanded clones.

size: many
V: TRBV27
D: .
J: TRBJ1-1
CDR3: CASSTGRGNTEAFF
DNA: TGTGCCAGCAGTACAGGAAGGGGGAACACTGAAGCTTTCTTT

size: many
V: TRBV7-2
D: TRBD1
J: TRBJ1-3
CDR3: CASSTTGIGNTIYF
DNA: TGTGCCAGCAGCACGACAGGGATAGGAAACACCATATATTTT

size: many
V: TRBV6-5
D: .
J: TRBJ2-7
CDR3: CASRRDFSSYEQYF
DNA: TGTGCCAGCAGAAGGGACTTCTCCTCCTACGAGCAGTACTTC

size: .
V: TRBV15
D: .
J: TRBJ2-3
CDR3: CATSRSGTGITDTQYF
DNA: TGTGCCACCAGCAGAAGCGGGACAGGTATCACAGATACGCAGTATTTT

size: .
V: TRBV7-7
D: .
J: TRBJ2-5
CDR3: CASSAQGGQETQYF
DNA: TGTGCCAGCAGCGCACAGGGCGGGCAAGAGACCCAGTACTTC

size: .
V: TRBV9
D: TRBD1
J: TRBJ2-3
CDR3: CASSVAAPRGRTDTQYF
DNA: TGTGCCAGCAGCGTAGCCGCTCCGAGGGGGCGGACAGATACGCAGTATTTT

size: many
V: TRBV7-8
D: .
J: TRBJ1-2
CDR3: CASSLGQASYGYTF
DNA: TGTGCCAGCAGCTTAGGTCAGGCCAGCTATGGCTACACCTTC

size: .
V: TRBV6-1
D: TRBD2
J: TRBJ2-7
CDR3: CASTLGSGTRNEQYF
DNA: TGTGCCAGCACCCTAGGGAGCGGGACTCGAAACGAGCAGTACTTC

size: .
V: TRBV7-2
D: TRBD2
J: TRBJ2-3
CDR3: CASSHGLAGGTDTQYF
DNA: TGTGCCAGCAGCCACGGACTAGCGGGAGGAACAGATACGCAGTATTTT

size: few
V: TRBV9
D: .
J: TRBJ2-3
CDR3: CASSVRSGTDTQYF
DNA: TGTGCCAGCAGCGTAAGGAGTGGCACAGATACGCAGTATTTT

size: .
V: TRBV28
D: .
J: TRBJ2-1
CDR3: CASSFVSSRRGEQFF
DNA: TGTGCCAGCAGTTTTGTGAGCTCCAGGCGGGGTGAGCAGTTCTTC

size: .
V: TRBV5-1
D: TRBD2
J: TRBJ2-7
CDR3: CASSPRAGGRYEQYF
DNA: TGCGCCAGCAGCCCCCGAGCGGGAGGCCGCTACGAGCAGTACTTC

size: .
V: TRBV6-5
D: .
J: TRBJ1-1
CDR3: CASIGGTNTEAFF
DNA: TGTGCCAGCATCGGGGGCACGAACACTGAAGCTTTCTTT

size: .
V: TRBV2
D: .
J: TRBJ2-3
CDR3: CASNPSRQDTQYF
DNA: TGTGCCAGCAATCCCTCGCGGCAGGATACGCAGTATTTT

size: .
V: TRBV7-9
D: .
J: TRBJ2-7
CDR3: CASSQGGGSSYEQYF
DNA: TGTGCCAGCAGCCAGGGGGGAGGGAGCTCCTACGAGCAGTACTTC

size: few
V: TRBV30
D: TRBD2
J: TRBJ2-7
CDR3: CAWKFPSGNHCYEQYF
DNA: TGTGCCTGGAAGTTCCCTAGCGGGAACCACTGCTACGAGCAGTACTTC

size: .
V: TRBV27
D: TRBD1
J: TRBJ2-7
CDR3: CASSRRGTGGRGEQYF
DNA: TGTGCCAGCAGTCGGAGAGGGACAGGGGGCCGGGGCGAGCAGTACTTC

size: many
V: TRBV6-1
D: .
J: TRBJ1-2
CDR3: CASSEGSGFLGYTF
DNA: TGTGCCAGCAGTGAAGGTTCAGGGTTTCTGGGCTACACCTTC

size: .
V: TRBV4-1
D: .
J: TRBJ2-2
CDR3: CASSQDYYTGELFF
DNA: TGCGCCAGCAGCCAGGACTACTACACCGGGGAGCTGTTTTTT

size: once
V: TRBV5-1
D: .
J: TRBJ2-1
CDR3: CASSLQTGTYNEQFF
DNA: TGCGCCAGCAGCTTACAGACAGGTACCTACAATGAGCAGTTCTTC

size: .
V: TRBV5-1
D: .
J: TRBJ1-2
CDR3: CASSSDGVWNYGYTF
DNA: TGCGCCAGCAGCTCGGACGGGGTATGGAACTATGGCTACACCTTC

size: .
V: TRBV28
D: .
J: TRBJ2-7
CDR3: CASSPSPDGYEQYF
DNA: TGTGCCAGCAGTCCATCTCCGGACGGCTACGAGCAGTACTTC

size: few
V: TRBV5-6
D: TRBD1
J: TRBJ1-2
CDR3: CASSLSGTALNYGYTF
DNA: TGTGCCAGCAGCTTGTCCGGGACAGCACTTAACTATGGCTACACCTTC

size: few
V: TRBV2
D: .
J: TRBJ1-1
CDR3: CASSAQFNTEAFF
DNA: TGTGCCAGCAGTGCTCAGTTCAACACTGAAGCTTTCTTT

size: .
V: TRBV27
D: TRBD1
J: TRBJ1-2
CDR3: CASQTGQGSGSYTF
DNA: TGTGCCAGCCAGACGGGACAGGGGTCGGGCAGCTACACCTTC

size: .
V: TRBV28
D: .
J: TRBJ1-3
CDR3: CASRSTGTSGNTIYF
DNA: TGTGCCAGCAGATCCACAGGTACATCTGGAAACACCATATATTTT

size: .
V: TRBV29-1
D: TRBD1
J: TRBJ2-2
CDR3: CSARQGATGELFF
DNA: TGCAGCGCACGACAGGGGGCTACCGGGGAGCTGTTTTTT

size: .
V: TRBV9
D: .
J: TRBJ2-1
CDR3: CASSVATKGEGLWNEQFF
DNA: TGTGCCAGCAGCGTAGCTACTAAGGGGGAGGGCCTGTGGAATGAGCAGTTCTTC

size: .
V: TRBV5-1
D: .
J: TRBJ2-5
CDR3: CASSLGGDNPQWAETQYF
DNA: TGCGCCAGCAGCTTGGGCGGGGACAACCCCCAGTGGGCCGAGACCCAGTACTTC

size: .
V: TRBV18
D: .
J: TRBJ2-3
CDR3: CASSEYTDTQYF
DNA: TGTGCCAGCTCAGAATATACAGATACGCAGTATTTT

size: .
V: TRBV27
D: .
J: TRBJ2-7
CDR3: CASSGRGRDEQYF
DNA: TGTGCCAGCAGCGGGCGAGGGCGGGATGAGCAGTACTTC

size: .
V: TRBV11-1
D: .
J: TRBJ2-7
CDR3: CASSLTGGARGYEQYF
DNA: TGTGCCAGCAGCTTAACCGGCGGGGCCAGGGGTTACGAGCAGTACTTC

size: .
V: TRBV11-2
D: .
J: TRBJ2-5
CDR3: CASSYPTAYQETQYF
DNA: TGTGCCAGCAGCTATCCGACGGCGTACCAAGAGACCCAGTACTTC

size: few
V: TRBV9
D: TRBD2
J: TRBJ2-1
CDR3: CASSVLADSYNEQFF
DNA: TGTGCCAGCAGCGTACTAGCGGACTCCTACAATGAGCAGTTCTTC

size: once
V: TRBV11-2
D: TRBD1
J: TRBJ2-2
CDR3: CASSSNVGQGSSGELFF
DNA: TGTGCCAGCAGCTCGAACGTGGGACAGGGGTCATCCGGGGAGCTGTTTTTT

size: .
V: TRBV5-1
D: .
J: TRBJ2-5
CDR3: CASSLTGPLQETQYF
DNA: TGCGCCAGCAGCTTGACAGGACCCCTCCAAGAGACCCAGTACTTC

size: .
V: TRBV7-2
D: .
J: TRBJ2-7
CDR3: CASSRSSGDGQYF
DNA: TGTGCCAGCAGCCGATCTAGTGGAGACGGGCAGTACTTC

size: .
V: TRBV9
D: TRBD2
J: TRBJ2-7
CDR3: CASTRTSGSYEQYF
DNA: TGTGCCAGCACCAGGACTAGCGGTTCCTACGAGCAGTACTTC

size: .
V: TRBV28
D: .
J: TRBJ2-7
CDR3: CASREAYEQYF
DNA: TGTGCCAGCAGAGAGGCGTACGAGCAGTACTTC

size: .
V: TRBV18
D: TRBD1
J: TRBJ2-5
CDR3: CASSPYQGAEETQYF
DNA: TGTGCCAGCTCACCTTACCAGGGGGCTGAAGAGACCCAGTACTTC

size: .
V: TRBV7-2
D: TRBD2
J: TRBJ2-7
CDR3: CASSLVSGRAENEQYF
DNA: TGTGCCAGCAGCTTAGTCAGCGGGAGGGCCGAAAACGAGCAGTACTTC

size: .
V: TRBV30
D: TRBD1
J: TRBJ1-4
CDR3: CAWSVGDRAHEKLFF
DNA: TGTGCCTGGAGTGTAGGGGACAGGGCCCATGAAAAACTGTTTTTT

size: .
V: TRBV7-3
D: TRBD1
J: TRBJ2-2
CDR3: CASRLTSGTGGSGELFF
DNA: TGTGCCAGCAGGCTAACCTCCGGGACAGGGGGCAGCGGGGAGCTGTTTTTT

size: .
V: TRBV2
D: .
J: TRBJ2-2
CDR3: CATQWGTAATGELFF
DNA: TGTGCCACACAATGGGGGACTGCCGCTACCGGGGAGCTGTTTTTT

size: .
V: TRBV27
D: .
J: TRBJ1-2
CDR3: CASSSREFGGYTF
DNA: TGTGCCAGCAGTTCCAGGGAATTCGGTGGCTACACCTTC

size: .
V: TRBV19
D: .
J: TRBJ1-5
CDR3: CASTLRGTGNQPQHF
DNA: TGTGCCAGTACCCTAAGGGGGACTGGCAATCAGCCCCAGCATTTT

size: .
V: TRBV7-3
D: .
J: TRBJ2-3
CDR3: CASSLGGERDTQYF
DNA: TGTGCCAGCAGCTTAGGCGGGGAGAGGGATACGCAGTATTTT

size: .
V: TRBV19
D: .
J: TRBJ2-5
CDR3: CASSMVQNSETQYF
DNA: TGTGCCAGTAGTATGGTGCAGAACTCGGAGACCCAGTACTTC

size: .
V: TRBV29-1
D: TRBD2
J: TRBJ2-3
CDR3: CSVGLRLAPDTQYF
DNA: TGCAGCGTCGGGCTCCGACTAGCTCCAGATACGCAGTATTTT

size: few
V: TRBV19
D: TRBD2
J: TRBJ2-3
CDR3: CASSAWGLAEETDTQYF
DNA: TGTGCCAGTAGTGCCTGGGGACTAGCGGAGGAAACAGATACGCAGTATTTT

size: .
V: TRBV5-1
D: .
J: TRBJ1-1
CDR3: CASRPEINTEAFF
DNA: TGCGCCAGCAGGCCAGAGATTAACACTGAAGCTTTCTTT

size: .
V: TRBV9
D: .
J: TRBJ2-1
CDR3: CASSVASESYNEQFF
DNA: TGTGCCAGCAGCGTAGCTAGCGAGTCCTACAATGAGCAGTTCTTC

size: .
V: TRBV15
D: TRBD2
J: TRBJ2-7
CDR3: CATSRDLGGDGGEQYF
DNA: TGTGCCACCAGCAGAGATCTGGGAGGGGACGGCGGCGAGCAGTACTTC

size: few
V: TRBV5-1
D: .
J: TRBJ1-3
CDR3: CASSLGTAGNTIYF
DNA: TGCGCCAGCAGCCTCGGGACTGCTGGAAACACCATATATTTT

size: .
V: TRBV7-3
D: TRBD1
J: TRBJ2-3
CDR3: CASSISGGLLTDTQYF
DNA: TGTGCCAGCAGCATTTCAGGGGGCCTCCTCACAGATACGCAGTATTTT

size: .
V: TRBV5-4
D: TRBD1
J: TRBJ2-3
CDR3: CASRRDRTSTDTQYF
DNA: TGTGCCAGCAGAAGGGACAGGACGAGCACAGATACGCAGTATTTT

size: .
V: TRBV7-2
D: .
J: TRBJ1-1
CDR3: CASSLGRNTEAFF
DNA: TGTGCCAGCAGCTTGGGTCGGAACACTGAAGCTTTCTTT

size: .
V: TRBV6-6
D: .
J: TRBJ2-7
CDR3: CASRYGMAQEQYF
DNA: TGTGCCAGCAGATACGGGATGGCACAGGAGCAGTACTTC

size: .
V: TRBV29-1
D: .
J: TRBJ2-6
CDR3: CSCSSGANVLTF
DNA: TGCAGCTGCAGCTCTGGGGCCAACGTCCTGACTTTC

size: .
V: TRBV6-1
D: .
J: TRBJ1-4
CDR3: CATSGREEEKLFF
DNA: TGTGCCACCTCAGGGAGGGAGGAAGAAAAACTGTTTTTT